These 13 T cell receptor beta chains came from one sample sequenced in a study of blood T cell repertoires in COVID-19. The assay was immunoSEQ multiplex PCR, and TCRdb's table has in-frame clones only and misses some. The data contain approximately 62,000 clones, roughly four fifths of them seen just once; the ten biggest clones take up around 6%. The sample consisted of peripheral blood. The receptor source for this set is a woman between 45 and 60 years old with active or convalescent COVID-19.

The chain employs TRBV14 and TRBJ2-7; TRBD1 is a possible D gene (5 bases). Trimming pared 4 bases from V and 2 bases from J, leaving 15 bases between. The CDR3 totals 15 residues. CDR1 SGHDN and CDR2 FVKESK come from the germline V gene. The CDR3 region has the DNA TGTGCCAGCAGCCTCCTAGGCACAGGAACCTACGAGCAGTACTTC. Its translation is CASSLLGTGTYEQYF.

This chain joins TRBV5-1 and TRBJ2-3, with 8 bases aligning to TRBD1. There are 14 residues in the CDR3. In germline, CDR1 is SGHRS, CDR2 YFSETQ. Losses at the gene ends were 5 bases for V and 0 bases for J; bases not matched to a gene: 2. Here the CDR3 DNA reads TGCGCCAGCAGACAGGGGGTAAGCACAGATACGCAGTATTTT. The encoded protein is CASRQGVSTDTQYF.

V usage is TRBV28 and J usage is TRBJ1-3, with D perhaps matching TRBD1 (5 bases). The CDR3 is made up of 15 amino acids. Germline V gene sequence: CDR1 MDHEN, CDR2 SYDVKM. The V gene lost 4 bases and the J gene lost 0 bases, with 10 bases spanning the gap. The CDR3 region is CASSYQGGSGNTIYF. In nucleotides, the CDR3 is TGTGCCAGCAGTTATCAGGGCGGCTCTGGAAACACCATATATTTT.

This clone occurred a few times. The gene calls are TRBV30 and TRBJ1-2, with a tentative D call TRBD1 (6 bases). Trimming took 4 bases from V and 7 from J, leaving 10 bases between them. Germline CDR1 is GTSNPN and CDR2 is SVGIG (reference sequence). The CDR3 length is 11 residues. Here the CDR3 reads CAWTRGIGYTF. The CDR3 coding sequence is TGTGCCTGGACCAGGGGAATTGGCTACACCTTC.

The rearrangement uses TRBV30 and TRBJ1-2, with 9 bases matching TRBD1. Germline CDR1 and CDR2: GTSNPN and SVGIG (reference sequence). Trimming at V came to 0 bases and at J to 5 bases, leaving 4 bases not matched to a gene. This CDR3 is built from 14 residues. CDR3 sequence: CAWSVVTGGYGYTF. The CDR3, as DNA: TGTGCCTGGAGTGTGGTGACAGGGGGGTATGGCTACACCTTC.

The chain couples TRBV9 to TRBJ2-5, with D tentatively TRBD2 (5 bases). The CDR3 covers 13 residues. The V end lost 4 bases, the J end lost 2 bases, and 9 bases lay between the germline ends. Germline V CDR1 and CDR2: SGDLS, YYNGEE. In nucleotides, the CDR3 is TGTGCCAGCAGCCCAAGAGGGCAAGAGACCCAGTACTTC. It codes for CASSPRGQETQYF.

The J gene is TRBJ2-3, the V gene TRBV7-2; TRBD2 matches 10 bases. This CDR3 contains 16 residues. Losses at the gene ends were 5 bases for V and 2 bases for J; bases not matched to a gene: 7. Looked up from germline, CDR1 is SGHTA and CDR2 is FQGNSA. CDR3: CASSPWTSGNTDTQYF. The CDR3 nucleotides read TGTGCCAGCAGCCCCTGGACTAGCGGCAACACAGATACGCAGTATTTT.

V gene TRBV29-1 combines with J gene TRBJ1-2; TRBD1 agrees at 7 bases. Trimming cost V 6 bases and J 0 bases; bases outside gene matches: 7. CDR1 is SQVTM, CDR2 ANQGSEA, per germline. CDR3 length equals 14 residues. CDR3 bases: TGCAGCGTAAGGACAGGCCTTACTAACTATGGCTACACCTTC. Protein sequence: CSVRTGLTNYGYTF.

In this sample, this clone turned up a few times. This chain joins TRBV10-3 and TRBJ1-2, with 8 bases identical to TRBD1. V lost 3 bases, J lost 7 bases, and 7 bases stayed unmatched. The CDR3 has 14 amino acids. Germline V gene lookup returns CDR1 ENHRY and CDR2 SYGVKD. DNA of the CDR3: TGTGCCATCAGTGACCAAGACAGGGGCCGTGGCTACACCTTC. Translation gives CAISDQDRGRGYTF.

Comment on this clone: Distinct nucleotide sequences in the sample also encode this CDR3. This rearrangement joins TRBV5-6 to TRBJ1-2, with D possibly TRBD1 on 5 matching bases. V was cut by 4 bases and J by 4 bases, with 11 bases left in between. Germline V CDR1 and CDR2: SGHDT, YYEEEE. The CDR3 runs to 13 residues. The CDR3 DNA reads TGTGCCAGCAGCCCCGACAGCTCCTATGGCTACACCTTC. Residues: CASSPDSSYGYTF.

The rearrangement links TRBV5-6 to TRBJ2-7; 10 nucleotides match TRBD2. V dropped 4 bases and J dropped 6; count of bases not matched to a gene: 7. The CDR3 covers 14 residues. Germline assignment: CDR1 SGHDT and CDR2 YYEEEE. CDR3 sequence (DNA): TGTGCCAGCAGCCGCGGGACTAGCGCTTCCGAGCAGTACTTC. Encoded protein: CASSRGTSASEQYF.

V is TRBV3-1 (or the pseudogene TRBV3-2) and J is TRBJ2-3; D is perhaps TRBD2 (6 bases). Germline V lookup: CDR1 LGHDT, CDR2 YNNKEL (reference sequence). This CDR3 comprises 13 residues. V was clipped by 10 bases and J by 0 bases, with 11 bases between them. CDR3 sequence reads: CATGSSSTDTQYF. The CDR3 coding sequence is TGTGCCACCGGGAGTTCCAGCACAGATACGCAGTATTTT.

The chain carries TRBV6-5 and TRBJ1-1; D is possibly TRBD1 (5 bases). The CDR3 is made up of 12 amino acids. Germline CDR1 reads MNHEY; CDR2 reads SVGAGI. V gave up 0 bases and J gave up 10 bases, with 9 bases separating them. CDR3 in amino acids: CASSYSGGRAFF. CDR3 nucleotides: TGTGCCAGCAGTTACTCGGGGGGGAGAGCTTTCTTT.